Below, 7 T cell receptor beta chains from the same sample are listed, as sequenced in a study of T cells after somatic rescue of genetic block. Assay: immunoSEQ multiplex PCR; the TCRdb copy retains only in-frame clones and omits some. The profile shows about 10,000 clones, roughly 81% of them singletons. Sequencing was done on a sample of peripheral blood mononuclear cells (PBMCs). The receptors here all came from a boy younger than 18.

The gene calls are TRBV7-2 and TRBJ2-5, with 7 nucleotides matching TRBD1. The CDR3 contains 13 residues. V lost 5 bases and J lost 2; bases outside the gene matches: 2. Germline V gene data show CDR1 as SGHTA and CDR2 as FQGNSA. The CDR3 loop is CASSRGPQETQYF. The CDR3 DNA reads TGTGCCAGCAGCAGGGGGCCTCAAGAGACCCAGTACTTC.

J is TRBJ1-5 and V is TRBV30, with TRBD1 as a possible D gene (6 bases). Germline values: CDR1 GTSNPN, CDR2 SVGIG (reference sequence). Trimming took off 1 base at V and 3 bases at J, with 10 bases between the two ends. This CDR3 contains 14 residues. CDR3 DNA: TGTGCCTGGAGTGCTCAGGGGACCAATCAGCCCCAGCATTTT. Translating gives CAWSAQGTNQPQHF.

This clone was seen more than once but under ten times. CDR3 nucleotide sequence: TGTGCCAGCTCACGCCTGTCCCGGGACAGGGGGCAAGGGGGAAACTATGGCTACACCTTC. It is translated as CASSRLSRDRGQGGNYGYTF. The J gene is TRBJ1-2, the V gene TRBV18; 12 positions agree with TRBD1. Germline trimming cut 4 bases from V and 2 bases from J; bases unmatched to any gene: 17. The CDR3 runs 20 residues. Germline V CDR1 and CDR2: KGHSH, LQKENI.

The chain couples TRBV7-9 to TRBJ2-3; maybe TRBD2 (5 bases). The CDR3 is made up of 15 amino acids. Deletions cut 5 bases from V and 0 bases from J, with 12 bases between. CDR1 and CDR2 (germline): SEHNR, FQNEAQ (reference sequence). The CDR3 sequence: CASSPRRGSTDTQYF. CDR3 bases: TGTGCCAGCAGCCCCCGCAGAGGGAGCACAGATACGCAGTATTTT.

The CDR3 loop is CASSHGPGTGDSRPQHF. The DNA for the CDR3 is TGCGCCAGCAGCCATGGACCCGGGACAGGGGACTCGAGGCCCCAGCATTTT. This chain uses TRBV4-1 with TRBJ1-5; 10 nucleotides align to TRBD1. After removal of 3 bases from V and 9 bases from J, the junction contained 14 bases not matched to a gene. Germline V gene data show CDR1 as MGHRA and CDR2 as YSYEKL. CDR3 length: 17 residues.

The count of this clone is one. CDR3 protein: CAWASGLAGDTQYF. The DNA of the CDR3 is TGTGCCTGGGCCTCGGGACTAGCTGGAGATACGCAGTATTTT. The rearrangement uses TRBV30 and TRBJ2-3, with TRBD2 identical over 9 bases. The junction had 8 bases not matched to a gene; V was cut back by 5 bases and J by 5 bases. The CDR3 covers 14 residues. CDR1 is GTSNPN and CDR2 is SVGIG in the germline V gene (reference sequence).

The chain joins TRBV4-1 to TRBJ2-2; TRBD1 matches 9 bases. Trimming removed 5 bases from V and 5 bases from J; junction bases left unmatched: 6. The CDR3 covers 15 residues. CDR1 MGHRA and CDR2 YSYEKL come from the germline V gene. The CDR3 is CASSETGGATGELFF. The CDR3 DNA follows: TGCGCCAGCAGCGAAACAGGGGGCGCGACCGGGGAGCTGTTTTTT.